The 26 T cell receptor beta chains reported below all come from one sample, sequenced in a study of patients and donors after allogeneic stem cell transplantation. TCRdb recomputed calls from the RT-PCR reads with MiXCR, one row per CDR3 protein. Of some 200,000 distinct CDR3 sequences in the sample, 35% to 50% were seen once. Sequencing used blood, either unsorted or a sorted T cell fraction (not recorded which). Receptors originate from a human donor who was either an allogeneic HSCT recipient or a stem cell or donor lymphocyte infusion donor (not recorded which). It is not recorded whose cells these are; they may come from a transplant donor.

Only a few counts were recorded for this clonotype. J is TRBJ2-5 and V is TRBV29-1; TRBD2 might be the D (6 bases). CDR3 size: 16 residues. From germline, CDR1 is SQVTM and CDR2 ANQGSEA. The V end was cut by 2 bases, the J end by 5 bases, with 21 bases between. Here the CDR3 reads CSVEILNRGFGETQYF. DNA of the CDR3: TGCAGCGTTGAAATCCTTAATCGGGGGTTCGGGGAGACCCAGTACTTC.

This chain joins TRBV19 and TRBJ1-5; maybe TRBD1 (5 bases). This CDR3 is built from 15 residues. V was trimmed by 5 bases and J by 0 bases, leaving 11 bases between them. CDR1 and CDR2 (germline): LNHDA, SQIVND (reference sequence). CDR3 sequence: CASSDRDYSNQPQHF. Here the CDR3 DNA reads TGTGCCAGTAGTGACCGGGACTATAGCAATCAGCCCCAGCATTTT.

This clonotype was seen only a few times. The chain uses TRBV5-1 and TRBJ1-1, with TRBD1 matching 7 bases. The trim removed 3 bases at V and 12 bases at J, leaving 8 bases unmatched. The germline V gene has CDR1 SGHRS and CDR2 YFSETQ. The CDR3 spans 12 residues. The CDR3 loop reads CASSSEGQRTFF. CDR3 in DNA: TGCGCCAGCAGCTCCGAGGGACAGAGGACTTTCTTT.

This clonotype was found many times. The chain is built from TRBV5-1 and TRBJ1-1; TRBD1 aligns across 9 bases. The CDR3 has 15 residues. The V gene end was trimmed by 0 bases and the J gene end by 5 bases; junction bases not matched to a gene: 5. Germline V gene data show CDR1 as SGHRS and CDR2 as YFSETQ. For the CDR3, the DNA is TGCGCCAGCAGCTTGGCGGGACAGGGTTGGACTGAAGCTTTCTTT. Encoded protein: CASSLAGQGWTEAFF. The variable domain in full, completed from reference TRBV5-1 and TRBJ1-1, reads KAGVTQTPRYLIKTRGQQVTLSCSPISGHRSVSWYQQTPGQGLQFLFEYFSETQRNKGNFPGRFSGRQFSNSRSEMNVSTLELGDSALYLCASSLAGQGWTEAFFGQGTRLTVV.

In its sample, this clonotype was seen a few times. The chain has TRBV4-3 and TRBJ1-1, with TRBD1 as a possible D gene (6 bases). With 5 bases removed from V and 0 bases from J, the gap between germline ends came to 13 bases. The CDR3 is made up of 15 amino acids. Germline CDR1 and CDR2: LGHNA and YSLEER. Written as DNA, the CDR3 is TGCGCCAGCAGCAGACGGACAGAGATGAACACTGAAGCTTTCTTT. Its protein product is CASSRRTEMNTEAFF.

This clonotype has only a few counts. J is TRBJ2-7 and V is TRBV10-3; 8 nucleotides align to TRBD2. The germline gives CDR1 ENHRY, CDR2 SYGVKD. CDR3 length equals 15 residues. The V segment lost 6 bases and the J segment 2 bases; nucleotides outside the gene matches: 9. As DNA, the CDR3 is TGTGCCATCAGCCACTCTAGCGGGCGTACCTACGAGCAGTACTTC. As protein: CAISHSSGRTYEQYF.

This clonotype was recorded many times. The genes are TRBV12-3 or TRBV12-4 and TRBJ2-5, with TRBD2 matching over 10 bases. J was trimmed by 0 bases and V by 7 bases; bases with no gene match: 11. The CDR3 loop spans 17 amino acids. As DNA, the CDR3 is TGTGCCAGCATTCGGACTAGCGGCTCATGGTACCAAGAGACCCAGTACTTC. Protein product: CASIRTSGSWYQETQYF.

The chain employs TRBV2 and TRBJ2-1, with D hard to call. The CDR3 sequence is 15 residues long. Germline loops: CDR1 SNHLY, CDR2 FYNNEI. V dropped 6 bases and J dropped 3 bases, with 15 bases sitting between them. CDR3 nucleotide sequence: TGTGCCAGCAGGTTGGACGGAATAGTCTACAATGAGCAGTTCTTC. This codes for CASRLDGIVYNEQFF.

This clonotype was seen a single time. The chain uses TRBV7-3 and TRBJ2-4; tentative D call: TRBD2 (6 bases). Germline assignment: CDR1 SGHTA and CDR2 FQGTGA. The CDR3 loop spans 12 amino acids. The V gene lost 2 bases and the J gene lost 8 bases, with 7 bases spanning the gap. CDR3 loop: CASSLPGDIQYF. The CDR3 DNA follows: TGTGCCAGCAGCTTACCGGGAGACATTCAGTACTTC.

This clonotype has just a few counts. The chain carries TRBV12-3 or TRBV12-4 and TRBJ1-2, with TRBD1 identical over 10 bases. Trimming cost V 5 bases and J 4 bases; bases outside gene matches: 7. CDR3 size: 15 residues. DNA of the CDR3: TGTGCCAGCAGTGCCCCGGGACAGGGGATCTATGGCTACACCTTC. Protein sequence: CASSAPGQGIYGYTF.

The chain uses TRBV12-5 and TRBJ1-5; D is ambiguous. V dropped 0 bases and J dropped 5 bases, with 11 bases sitting between them. CDR3 length equals 15 residues. CDR1 and CDR2 from the germline V gene are LGHNT and FRNRAP. CDR3 DNA: TGTGCTAGTGGTTTGGTAGGGCCAGCCCATCAGCCCCAGCATTTT. This translates into CASGLVGPAHQPQHF. The entire variable domain, with the rest obtained from reference TRBV12-5 and TRBJ1-5, is as follows: DARVTQTPRHKVTEMGQEVTMRCQPILGHNTVFWYRQTMMQGLELLAYFRNRAPLDDSGMPKDRFSAEMPDATLATLKIQPSEPRDSAVYFCASGLVGPAHQPQHFGDGTRLSIL.

This clonotype showed up just a few times. This chain joins TRBV7-2 and TRBJ1-1, with D possibly TRBD1 on 5 matching bases. Germline CDR1 SGHTA, CDR2 FQGNSA. The CDR3 covers 15 residues. V was trimmed by 5 bases and J by 0 bases, leaving 13 bases between them. CDR3 region: CASSPDGGMNTEAFF. For the CDR3, the DNA is TGTGCCAGCAGCCCGGACGGGGGAATGAACACTGAAGCTTTCTTT.

V usage is TRBV20-1 and J usage is TRBJ2-1; 10 nucleotides line up with TRBD2. This CDR3 region has 17 residues. The V gene end was trimmed by 4 bases and the J gene end by 7 bases; junction bases not matched to a gene: 16. CDR1 and CDR2 from the germline V gene are DFQATT and SNEGSKA (reference sequence). DNA of the CDR3: TGCAGTGCTATATTAAGCCTAGGACTAGCGGCCGCTAATGAGCAGTTCTTC. Its translation is CSAILSLGLAAANEQFF.

The chain has TRBV6-1 and TRBJ2-2, with no clear D. Trimming cost V 6 bases and J 7 bases, with 9 bases left between them. The germline V gene encodes CDR1 MNHNS and CDR2 SASEGT. The CDR3 spans 12 residues. CDR3 in amino acids: CASRVSHGELFF. The CDR3 nucleotides are TGTGCCAGCAGGGTCAGTCACGGGGAGCTGTTTTTT.

V usage is TRBV4-2 and J usage is TRBJ2-2; D ambiguous. CDR1 LGHNA and CDR2 YNFKEQ come from the germline V gene. Trimming removed 4 bases from V and 4 bases from J, with 10 bases in between. CDR3 length: 14 residues. CDR3 nucleotides: TGTGCCAGCAGCCCGAGGAGCTTCACCGGGGAGCTGTTTTTT. Protein sequence: CASSPRSFTGELFF.

The chain couples TRBV7-3 to TRBJ2-5; no clear D. Germline loops: CDR1 SGHTA, CDR2 FQGTGA. Trimming removed 8 bases at V and 4 bases at J, with 20 bases between. CDR3 length: 15 amino acids. The CDR3 nucleotides read TGTGCCAGCTTCCGCCACCCGTTTACCTCAGAGACCCAGTACTTC. Protein: CASFRHPFTSETQYF.

The rearrangement uses TRBV10-2 and TRBJ2-5; D ambiguous. The CDR3 is 13 residues long. CDR1 and CDR2 from the germline V gene are WSHSY and SAAADI. V lost 4 bases and J 3 bases, leaving 9 bases between the germline ends. The CDR3 loop reads CASSGHREETQYF. DNA of the CDR3: TGCGCCAGCAGTGGGCATCGGGAAGAGACCCAGTACTTC.

This clonotype was recorded a few times. J is TRBJ2-7 and V is TRBV12-3 or TRBV12-4; 7 bases fit TRBD1. The V and J ends lost 5 bases and 3 bases, in that order; junction bases with no gene match: 1. This CDR3 is built from 12 residues. CDR3 residues: CASSGQDYEQYF. The CDR3 DNA is TGTGCCAGCAGTGGACAGGACTACGAGCAGTACTTC.

A few counts support this clonotype. This rearrangement joins TRBV20-1 to TRBJ1-2; D unresolved. V was trimmed by 6 bases and J by 3 bases, leaving 17 bases between them. The CDR3 is made up of 14 amino acids. The germline gives CDR1 DFQATT, CDR2 SNEGSKA (reference sequence). CDR3 amino acids: CSARIRGLDYGYTF. The CDR3 coding sequence is TGCAGTGCAAGAATAAGAGGGCTGGACTATGGCTACACCTTC.

The chain uses TRBV6-2 or TRBV6-3 and TRBJ2-1; D perhaps matches TRBD1 (8 bases). The CDR3 has 13 residues. V was shortened by 4 bases and J by 9 bases, with 13 bases between the two germline ends. Looked up from germline, CDR1 is MNHEY and CDR2 is SVGEGT. The chain's CDR3 is CASSLQGGSEQFF. In DNA form, the CDR3 reads TGTGCCAGCAGTTTACAGGGGGGGAGTGAGCAGTTCTTC.

The chain is built from TRBV25-1 and TRBJ1-6; D gene uncertain. V lost 4 bases to trimming and J lost 10 bases, with 14 bases between them. From germline, CDR1 is MGHDK and CDR2 SYGVNS. This CDR3 has 14 amino acids. The CDR3 is CASSGPRGESPLHF. The CDR3 DNA reads as TGTGCCAGCAGTGGACCTCGAGGCGAGTCACCCCTCCACTTT.

The chain carries TRBV11-2 and TRBJ2-3; D is unclear. The CDR3 loop spans 11 amino acids. The ends were cut back, 4 bases at V and 10 bases at J, with 9 bases in the middle. CDR1 SGHAT and CDR2 FQNNGV come from the germline V gene. In nucleotides, the CDR3 is TGTGCCAGCAGCTCTCTAGAGGCGCAGTATTTT. It translates to CASSSLEAQYF.

The chain carries TRBV9 and TRBJ2-1; perhaps TRBD2 as D (7 bases). The V gene lost 0 bases and the J gene lost 10 bases, with 8 bases spanning the gap. The CDR3 extends over 12 amino acids. CDR1 is SGDLS, CDR2 YYNGEE, per germline. The DNA for the CDR3 is TGTGCCAGCAGCGTAGGCGGGGGCGAGCAGTTCTTC. Protein sequence: CASSVGGGEQFF. The variable domain in full, completed from reference TRBV9 and TRBJ2-1, reads DSGVTQTPKHLITATGQRVTLRCSPRSGDLSVYWYQQSLDQGLQFLIQYYNGEERAKGNILERFSAQQFPDLHSELNLSSLELGDSALYFCASSVGGGEQFFGPGTRLTVL.

The J gene is TRBJ2-7, the V gene TRBV18; D might be TRBD2 (6 bases). The CDR3 contains 14 residues. Germline V CDR1 and CDR2: KGHSH, LQKENI. The V gene lost 1 base and the J gene lost 3 bases, with 10 bases spanning the gap. CDR3 residues: CASSPQTRSYEQYF. CDR3 nucleotide sequence: TGTGCCAGCTCACCACAGACTAGGAGCTACGAGCAGTACTTC.

The chain couples TRBV29-1 to TRBJ2-7; the match to TRBD2 covers 11 bases. J was trimmed by 2 bases and V by 6 bases; bases with no gene match: 12. The CDR3 runs 16 residues. Germline CDR1 and CDR2: SQVTM and ANQGSEA. CDR3 loop: CSVDVLAGGLTYEQYF. CDR3 in DNA: TGCAGCGTGGACGTTCTAGCGGGAGGCCTCACCTACGAGCAGTACTTC.

The chain couples TRBV12-3 or TRBV12-4 to TRBJ1-6; D not certain. The V end lost 3 bases, the J end lost 10 bases, and 10 bases lay between the germline ends. This CDR3 region has 13 residues. CDR3 DNA sequence: TGTGCCAGCAGTTTGAGGGCGGAGTCACCCCTCCACTTT. As protein: CASSLRAESPLHF.